The clone carrying this T cell receptor beta chain has only a few counts. What it binds is unknown. Trimming removed 7 bases at V and 6 bases at J, with 19 bases between. The CDR3 totals 15 residues. CDR1 and CDR2 from the germline V gene are MDHEN and SYDVKM. These data originate in a study of T cell repertoires in cytomegalovirus infection. As for the study in general: Through public TCR beta signatures, both CMV infection and matching HLA type were indicated.

TCRdb itself ran the reads through MiXCR, one entry per CDR3 protein. The repertoire holds 740,000 or so distinct CDR3 sequences, with 35% to 40% as singletons. The study, taken as a whole, reports: Frequencies of public TCR beta families were cumulated, and this identified carriers of CMV plus the relevant HLA. It was HLA-C-restricted CMV-specific TCR beta clonotypes that dominated the response ex vivo.

Sequenced: PBMCs. This TCR derives from a human donor in good health (CMV status not recorded). Some clones in this sample may be carry-over from other donors' samples. The V call is TRBV28, the J call TRBJ1-5; D uncertain. CDR3 protein: CASNQPGSGSQPQHF. The CDR3 bases are TGTGCCAGCAACCAACCCGGGAGTGGGTCTCAGCCCCAGCATTTT.